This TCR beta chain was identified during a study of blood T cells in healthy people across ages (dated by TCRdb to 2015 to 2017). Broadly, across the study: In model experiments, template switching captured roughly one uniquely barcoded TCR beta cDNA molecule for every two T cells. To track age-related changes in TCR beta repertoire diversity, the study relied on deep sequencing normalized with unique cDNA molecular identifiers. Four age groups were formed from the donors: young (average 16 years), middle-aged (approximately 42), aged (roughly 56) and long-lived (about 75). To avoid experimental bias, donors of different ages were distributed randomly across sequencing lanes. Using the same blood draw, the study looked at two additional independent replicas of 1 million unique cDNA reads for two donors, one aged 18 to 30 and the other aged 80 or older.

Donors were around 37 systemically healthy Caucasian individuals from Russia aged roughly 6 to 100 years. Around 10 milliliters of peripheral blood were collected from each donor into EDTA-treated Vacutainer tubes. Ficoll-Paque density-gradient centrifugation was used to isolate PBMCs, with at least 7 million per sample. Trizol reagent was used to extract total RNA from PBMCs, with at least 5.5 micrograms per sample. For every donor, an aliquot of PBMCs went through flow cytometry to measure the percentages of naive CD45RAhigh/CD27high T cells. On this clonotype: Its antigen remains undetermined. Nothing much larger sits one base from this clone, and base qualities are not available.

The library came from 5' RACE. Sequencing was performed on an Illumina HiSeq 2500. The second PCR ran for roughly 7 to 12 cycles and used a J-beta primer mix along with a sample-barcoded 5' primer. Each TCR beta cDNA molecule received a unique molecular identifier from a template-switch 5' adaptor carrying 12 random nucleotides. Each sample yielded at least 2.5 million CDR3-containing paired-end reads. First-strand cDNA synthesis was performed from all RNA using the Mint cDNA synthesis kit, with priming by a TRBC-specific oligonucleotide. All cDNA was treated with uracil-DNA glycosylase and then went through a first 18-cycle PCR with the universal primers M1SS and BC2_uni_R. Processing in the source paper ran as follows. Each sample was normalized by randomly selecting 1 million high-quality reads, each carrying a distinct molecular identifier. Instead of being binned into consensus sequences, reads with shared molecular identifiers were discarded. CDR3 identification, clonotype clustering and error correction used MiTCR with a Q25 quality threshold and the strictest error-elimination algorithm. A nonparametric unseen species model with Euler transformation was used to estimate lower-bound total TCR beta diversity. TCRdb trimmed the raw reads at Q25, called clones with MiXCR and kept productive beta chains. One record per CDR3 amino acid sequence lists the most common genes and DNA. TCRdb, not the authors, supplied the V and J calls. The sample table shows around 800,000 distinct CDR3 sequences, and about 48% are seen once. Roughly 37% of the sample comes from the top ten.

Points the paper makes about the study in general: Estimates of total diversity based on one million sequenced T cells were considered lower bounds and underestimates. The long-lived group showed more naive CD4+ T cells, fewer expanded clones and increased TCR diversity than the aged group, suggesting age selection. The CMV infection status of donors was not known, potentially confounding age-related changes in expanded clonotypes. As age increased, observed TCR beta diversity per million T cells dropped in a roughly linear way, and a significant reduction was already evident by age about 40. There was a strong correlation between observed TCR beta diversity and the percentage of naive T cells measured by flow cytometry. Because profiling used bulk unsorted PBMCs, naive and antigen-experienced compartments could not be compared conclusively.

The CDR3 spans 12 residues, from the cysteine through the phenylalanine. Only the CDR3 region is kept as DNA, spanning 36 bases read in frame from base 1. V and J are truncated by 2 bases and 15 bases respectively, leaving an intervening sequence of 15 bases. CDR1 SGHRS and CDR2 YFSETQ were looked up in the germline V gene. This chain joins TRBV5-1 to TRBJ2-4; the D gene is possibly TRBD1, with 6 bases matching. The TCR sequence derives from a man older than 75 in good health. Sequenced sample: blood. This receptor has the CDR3 CASSFKGQPVYF. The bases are TGCGCCAGCAGCTTTAAAGGACAGCCTGTGTACTTC.